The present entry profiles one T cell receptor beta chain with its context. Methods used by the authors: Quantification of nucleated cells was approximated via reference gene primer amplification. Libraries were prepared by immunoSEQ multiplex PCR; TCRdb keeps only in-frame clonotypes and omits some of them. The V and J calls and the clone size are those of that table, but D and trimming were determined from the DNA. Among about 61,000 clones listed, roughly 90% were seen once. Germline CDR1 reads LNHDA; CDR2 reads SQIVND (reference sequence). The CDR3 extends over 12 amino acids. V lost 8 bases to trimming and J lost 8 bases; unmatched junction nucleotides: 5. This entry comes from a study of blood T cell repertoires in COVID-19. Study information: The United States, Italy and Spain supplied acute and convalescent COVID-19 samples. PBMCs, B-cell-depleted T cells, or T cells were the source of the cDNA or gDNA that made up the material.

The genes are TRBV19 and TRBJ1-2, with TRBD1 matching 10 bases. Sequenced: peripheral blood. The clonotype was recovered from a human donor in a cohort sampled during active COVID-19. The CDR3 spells CASDDRGHGYTF. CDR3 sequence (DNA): TGTGCCAGTGATGACAGGGGGCACGGCTACACCTTC.